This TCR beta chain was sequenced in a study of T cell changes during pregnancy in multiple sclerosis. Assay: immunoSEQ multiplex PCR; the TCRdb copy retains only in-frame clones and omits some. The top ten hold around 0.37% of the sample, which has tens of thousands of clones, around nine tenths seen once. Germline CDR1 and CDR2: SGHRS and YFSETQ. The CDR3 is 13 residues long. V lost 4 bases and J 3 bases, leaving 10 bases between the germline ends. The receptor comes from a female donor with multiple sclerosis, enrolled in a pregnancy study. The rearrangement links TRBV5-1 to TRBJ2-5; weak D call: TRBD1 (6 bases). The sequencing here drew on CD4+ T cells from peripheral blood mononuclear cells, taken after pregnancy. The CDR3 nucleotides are TGCGCCAGCAGCGATGGACAGAAAGAGACCCAGTACTTC. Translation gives CASSDGQKETQYF.